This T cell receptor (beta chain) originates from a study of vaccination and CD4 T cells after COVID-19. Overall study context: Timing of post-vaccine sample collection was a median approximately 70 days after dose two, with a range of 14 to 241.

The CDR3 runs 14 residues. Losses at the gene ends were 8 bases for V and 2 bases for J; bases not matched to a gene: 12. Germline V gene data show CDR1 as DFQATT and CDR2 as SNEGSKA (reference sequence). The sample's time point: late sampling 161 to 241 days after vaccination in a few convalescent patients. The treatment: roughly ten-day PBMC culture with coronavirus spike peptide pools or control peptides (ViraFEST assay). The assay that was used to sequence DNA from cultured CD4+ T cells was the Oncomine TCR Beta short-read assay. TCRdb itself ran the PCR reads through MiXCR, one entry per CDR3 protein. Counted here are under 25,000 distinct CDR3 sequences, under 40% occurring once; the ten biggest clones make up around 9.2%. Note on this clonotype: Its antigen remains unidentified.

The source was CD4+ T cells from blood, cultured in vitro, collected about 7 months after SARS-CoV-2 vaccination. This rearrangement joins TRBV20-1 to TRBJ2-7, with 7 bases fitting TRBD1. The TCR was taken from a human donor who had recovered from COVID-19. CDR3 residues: CSTLQGQSTYEQYF. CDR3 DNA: TGCAGTACACTTCAGGGACAGTCGACCTACGAGCAGTACTTC.